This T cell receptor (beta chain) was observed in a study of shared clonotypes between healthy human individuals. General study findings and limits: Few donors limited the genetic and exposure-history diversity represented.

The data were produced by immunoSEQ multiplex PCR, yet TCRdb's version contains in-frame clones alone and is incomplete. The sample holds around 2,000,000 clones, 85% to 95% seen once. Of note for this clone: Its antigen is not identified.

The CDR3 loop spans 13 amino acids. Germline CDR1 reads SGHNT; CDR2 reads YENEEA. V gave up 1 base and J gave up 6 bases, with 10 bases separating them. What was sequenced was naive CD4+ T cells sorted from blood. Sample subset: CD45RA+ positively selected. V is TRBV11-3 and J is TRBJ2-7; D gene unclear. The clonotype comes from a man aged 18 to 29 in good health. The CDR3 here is CASSLGLVAEQYF. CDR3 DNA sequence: TGTGCCAGCAGCTTAGGTCTAGTCGCCGAGCAGTACTTC. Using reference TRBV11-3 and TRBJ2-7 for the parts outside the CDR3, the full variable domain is EAGVVQSPRYKIIEKKQPVAFWCNPISGHNTLYWYLQNLGQGPELLIRYENEEAVDDSQLPKDRFSAERLKGVDSTLKIQPAELGDSAVYLCASSLGLVAEQYFGPGTRLTVT.